These 17 T cell receptor beta chains share one sample of origin, sequenced in a study of blood T cell repertoires in COVID-19. TCRdb keeps only in-frame clones here, not all; method: immunoSEQ multiplex PCR. The sample shows more than 70,000 clones, about nine tenths of them seen only once. The material sequenced was peripheral blood. The source of these receptors is a woman in her late teens or twenties with acute or convalescent COVID-19.

This clone is a singleton in its sample. The chain employs TRBV3-1 (or the pseudogene TRBV3-2) and TRBJ2-7; D is uncertain. The germline V gene has CDR1 LGHDT and CDR2 YNNKEL (reference sequence). The CDR3 spans 14 residues. V lost 1 base to trimming and J lost 4 bases, with 11 bases between them. CDR3 sequence: CASSQATLGYEQYF. CDR3 DNA: TGTGCCAGCAGCCAAGCGACCCTCGGGTACGAGCAGTACTTC.

The chain is built from TRBV14 and TRBJ2-1; 7 bases align to TRBD1. There are 13 residues in the CDR3. Trimming removed 4 bases from V and 3 bases from J; junction bases left unmatched: 0. Germline loops: CDR1 SGHDN, CDR2 FVKESK. For the CDR3, the DNA is TGTGCCAGCAGCCGGACAGGCTACAATGAGCAGTTCTTC. Translation gives CASSRTGYNEQFF. Filled out from reference TRBV14 and TRBJ2-1, the complete variable domain reads EAGVTQFPSHSVIEKGQTVTLRCDPISGHDNLYWYRRVMGKEIKFLLHFVKESKQDESGMPNNRFLAERTGGTYSTLKVQPAELEDSGVYFCASSRTGYNEQFFGPGTRLTVL.

This clone was detected only once. The V call is TRBV6-6, the J call TRBJ1-5; 8 bases agree with TRBD1. V was pared by 6 bases and J by 7 bases, with 8 bases of the junction left unmatched. This CDR3 is 14 amino acids long. The germline CDR1 and CDR2 sequences are MNHNY and SVGAGI (reference sequence). CDR3 residues: CASSRDRLNQPQHF. The CDR3, as DNA: TGTGCCAGCAGCCGGGACAGGCTAAACCAGCCCCAGCATTTT.

The CDR3 DNA is TGTGCCAGCTCACCACCGGAGCGGGGGTCCTACAATGAGCAGTTCTTC. Translating it yields CASSPPERGSYNEQFF. The chain joins TRBV18 to TRBJ2-1; 8 bases fit TRBD2. Germline V gene lookup returns CDR1 KGHSH and CDR2 LQKENI. The CDR3 has 16 residues. With 0 bases clipped from V and 1 base from J, the junction kept 2 bases outside the gene matches.

The genes are TRBV11-1 and TRBJ2-1, with a tentative D call TRBD2 (5 bases). Germline CDR1 and CDR2: SGHAT and FQDESV (reference sequence). The CDR3 loop spans 12 amino acids. The ends were cut back, 11 bases at V and 6 bases at J, with 14 bases in the middle. CDR3 DNA sequence: TGTGCCCGTCGGGATGGTCGCAATGAGCAGTTCTTC. Its protein product is CARRDGRNEQFF.

V gene TRBV6-2 or TRBV6-3 combines with J gene TRBJ2-1, with a tentative D call TRBD1 (6 bases). CDR1 and CDR2 from the germline V gene are MNHEY and SVGEGT. Trimming removed 5 bases from V and 10 bases from J, with 12 bases in between. The CDR3 consists of 12 residues. For the CDR3, the DNA is TGTGCCAGCAGTCCCCGGACAGACGAGCAGTTCTTC. Translating it yields CASSPRTDEQFF.

Of note for this clone: A much larger clone differs by one base, so this may be a read error. The DNA for the CDR3 is TGTGCCAGCAGTGAAAATACTGACAACTATAATTCACCCCTCCACTTT. Its protein is CASSENTDNYNSPLHF. The V call is TRBV6-1, the J call TRBJ1-6; no reliable D call. Trimming stripped 2 bases from V and 3 bases from J, with 11 bases between. CDR1 and CDR2 from the germline V gene are MNHNS and SASEGT. This CDR3 has 16 residues.

The sample holds one count of this clone. This rearrangement joins TRBV3-1 (or the pseudogene TRBV3-2) to TRBJ1-1; D gene unclear. There are 15 residues in the CDR3. From germline, CDR1 is LGHDT and CDR2 YNNKEL (reference sequence). V was shortened by 0 bases and J by 2 bases, with 10 bases between the two germline ends. As DNA, the CDR3 is TGTGCCAGCAGCCAAGATCTACGGGGAAACACTGAAGCTTTCTTT. This gives the protein CASSQDLRGNTEAFF.

The CDR3 protein is CASSPGARTVDGYTF. The DNA for the CDR3 is TGTGCCAGCTCACCGGGGGCGAGGACCGTAGATGGCTACACCTTC. The chain is built from TRBV18 and TRBJ1-2; tentative D call: TRBD1 (6 bases). Per the germline V gene, CDR1 is KGHSH and CDR2 is LQKENI. V was clipped by 3 bases and J by 6 bases, with 17 bases between them. This CDR3 contains 15 residues.

J is TRBJ1-1 and V is TRBV7-9, with 9 bases identical to TRBD1. CDR1 and CDR2 (germline): SEHNR, FQNEAQ (reference sequence). CDR3 length: 16 residues. Trimming took 5 bases from V and 0 from J; bases not matched to a gene: 7. The CDR3 is CASSTSDRGLNTEAFF. In DNA form, the CDR3 reads TGTGCCAGCAGCACCTCGGACAGGGGACTGAACACTGAAGCTTTCTTT.

The chain uses TRBV7-9 and TRBJ1-6; weak D call: TRBD1 (5 bases). With 6 bases removed from V and 7 bases from J, the gap between germline ends came to 19 bases. Germline CDR1 is SEHNR and CDR2 is FQNEAQ (reference sequence). The CDR3 sequence is 16 residues long. The CDR3 nucleotides read TGTGCCAGCAGTCCAGGGAGCATGGGGGGAAATTCACCCCTCCACTTT. It encodes CASSPGSMGGNSPLHF.

The chain is built from TRBV30 and TRBJ2-3; 14 bases are shared with TRBD2. The length of the CDR3 is 16 residues. V shed 2 bases, J shed 2 bases, and the junction held 3 bases outside the gene matches. The germline CDR1 and CDR2 sequences are GTSNPN and SVGIG (reference sequence). The CDR3 DNA sequence: TGTGCCTGGAGTCTGGGACTAGCGGGGGTCACAGATACGCAGTATTTT. Protein: CAWSLGLAGVTDTQYF.

The V and J genes are TRBV7-9 and TRBJ2-1, with TRBD1 matching 8 bases. In germline, CDR1 is SEHNR, CDR2 FQNEAQ (reference sequence). CDR3 length: 15 amino acids. J lost 7 bases, V lost 4 bases, and 9 bases had no gene match. The chain's CDR3 is CASSSRDRITNEQFF. As DNA, the CDR3 is TGTGCCAGCAGCTCCCGGGACAGGATAACAAATGAGCAGTTCTTC.

V is TRBV5-6 and J is TRBJ2-3; 7 bases are shared with TRBD2. V shed 2 bases, J shed 1 base, and the junction held 1 base outside the gene matches. The germline V gene has CDR1 SGHDT and CDR2 YYEEEE. The CDR3 has 14 residues. The CDR3 region is CASSFGLGTDTQYF. The CDR3 bases are TGTGCCAGCAGCTTTGGACTAGGCACAGATACGCAGTATTTT.

CDR3 protein: CSVEVTGIYGYTF. Written as DNA, the CDR3 is TGCAGCGTTGAAGTGACAGGGATCTATGGCTACACCTTC. V is TRBV29-1 and J is TRBJ1-2; TRBD1 agrees at 7 bases. V shed 1 base, J shed 4 bases, and the junction held 3 bases outside the gene matches. The CDR3 is 13 residues long. Germline CDR1 is SQVTM and CDR2 is ANQGSEA.

The chain is built from TRBV11-2 and TRBJ2-7, with D possibly matching TRBD1 (6 bases). The germline gives CDR1 SGHAT, CDR2 FQNNGV. The CDR3 has 17 residues. With 5 bases removed from V and 5 bases from J, the gap between germline ends came to 25 bases. The CDR3 DNA reads as TGTGCCAGCAGCCTACGTCTCTCAGGGGTTACAAGAGACGAGCAGTACTTC. Amino acids: CASSLRLSGVTRDEQYF.

V is TRBV6-2 or TRBV6-3 and J is TRBJ1-5; no definite D call. The germline CDR1 and CDR2 sequences are MNHEY and SVGEGT. V shed 3 bases and J shed 4 bases, with 7 bases lying between them. The CDR3 loop spans 13 amino acids. DNA of the CDR3: TGTGCCAGCAGTTATTCTCGGAATCAGCCCCAGCATTTT. It yields the protein CASSYSRNQPQHF.